This entry is about one T cell receptor beta chain. A single count supports this clone. Its antigen remains undetermined. No base quality information exists; no much larger clone differs at one position. The germline V gene specifies SGHTA as CDR1 and FQGNSA as CDR2. Its CDR3 holds 17 amino acids, cysteine through phenylalanine. Only the CDR3 part of the read is kept: 51 bases, read in frame from the first base. V is pruned by 5 bases and J by 2 bases, leaving 12 bases of the junction without a gene match. This sample was taken from a study of shared clonotypes between healthy human individuals (TCRdb year 2020). Broadly, across the study: A few men and a couple of women, aged 18 to 49 years, made up the cohort. Blood TCR repertoires of about five healthy adults were deeply sequenced to estimate repertoire size and the extent of clonotype sharing between individuals. Between about 0.8 and 9 billion PBMCs per donor were obtained by leukapheresis. For each donor, CD4 naive and CD4 memory were each run on three plates, CD8 naive on two plates, and CD8 memory on one plate. Different laboratories and diverse techniques were used to prepare libraries and sequence TCR repertoires, to increase sequencing depth and limit assay-specific biases.

Using the deep immunoSEQ assay, TCR CDR3 regions were amplified from genomic DNA by multiplex PCR. For each cell subset, the extracted genomic DNA was distributed evenly across all wells of several immunoSEQ 96-well plates, and each plate served as one replicate. For sorted subsets, roughly 190 ng of genomic DNA, equivalent to some 33,000 T cell genomes, went into each replicate PCR. The purified libraries were quantified using a Qubit 3.0 fluorometer, sized with a Bioanalyzer 2100, and then quantified again using the KAPA Library Quantification kit. Each immunoSEQ 96-well plate was sequenced on its own single-read 150-cycle Illumina NextSeq 550 flow cell. The source study handled its data this way. Because the immunoSEQ output held only junctional sequences and lacked quality scores, the filtering could not match the filtering applied to full-length reads. Sequences were annotated with PyIR, a Python wrapper for IgBLAST v1.9, and V/J genes and CDR3 were assigned using IMGT germline references. Any read was removed if the V/J assignment was weak (E-value above 1e-6), the CDR3 was missing, or the read contained stop codons, out-of-frame junctions, or ambiguous translated residues. V3J clonotypes were defined by identical inferred V gene, J gene, and CDR3 amino acid sequence. Percentage overlap between repertoires was computed as shared unique clonotypes divided by the size of the smaller repertoire. RTK rarefaction, the Chao1 estimator, and Recon v2.1 estimates of unobserved clonotypes were used to assess repertoire richness. Generation probabilities were computed with OLGA for all TCRbeta clonotypes obtained by the gDNA method from four donors. The table comes from immuneACCESS by way of TCRdb, which keeps in-frame sequences with V and J called. Part of the clones is missing from these tables; in studies checked, under half for an unresolved V gene and the rest for unknown reasons. D and trimming come from the DNA, and the V and J calls and clone size come from that table. The sample has around 1,000,000 clones on record, 60% to 85% of them singletons. The leading ten clones occupy over 0.8% of the sample.

Results and caveats for the whole study, not just this receptor: Across a handful of donors, approximately 4.6% of naive CD4, approximately 3.6% of naive CD8, around 2.1% of memory CD4, and roughly 0.4% of memory CD8 clonotypes were shared. Naive subsets generally had larger estimated clonotype richness than memory subsets. Higher generation probabilities were observed for clonotypes shared by all four sorted-subset donors than for non-shared clonotypes. Rarefaction of sorted-subset datasets indicated incomplete sequencing despite the large sequencing depth. Sampling was restricted to blood, and TCR repertoires in tissue are likely to differ from TCR repertoires in blood. Because the study included a small number of donors, the genetic and exposure-history diversity represented was limited. Pairwise subsampling led to the expectation that sequencing depth would affect the degree of clonotype sharing among donors.

The donors were healthy, HIV-negative adults with no recently reported acute infections or vaccinations. Every donor was a Caucasian adult living in Nashville, Tennessee, USA. CD4+ T cells were enriched through magnetic negative selection, after which naive cells were positively selected on CD45RA and the remaining negative fraction served as the memory subset. Blood was collected by leukapheresis, and PBMCs were isolated by Ficoll-Histopaque density gradient centrifugation and then cryopreserved in liquid nitrogen vapor phase. Analytical flow cytometry was used to check the purity and quantity of each magnetically sorted T cell population. From each sorted fraction, genomic DNA was isolated and quantified by UV absorbance on a Nanodrop 2000c.

The rearrangement combines TRBV7-2 with TRBJ2-1, with 7 junctional bases fitting TRBD2. What was sequenced was memory CD4+ T cells from PBMCs. In the paper's terms, the cell subset or site label means: CD45RA-negative fraction. The origin of this receptor is a man younger than 30 in good health. Some clones in this sample may be carry-over from other donors' samples. The sequence in DNA is TGTGCCAGCAGCCGTTTACCGGGAGGAGGCGCCTACAATGAGCAGTTCTTC. Translation gives CASSRLPGGGAYNEQFF.